Shown below are 20 T cell receptor beta chains from a single sample sequenced in a study of T cells in Graves' hyperthyroidism and ophthalmopathy. Regions amplified from RNA transcripts were the TCR beta CDR3 regions. The TCR CDR3 was amplified in a first-round RT-PCR using the HTBI primer set. TCRdb redid the calling of the multiplex PCR reads with MiXCR, one entry per CDR3 protein. The sample lists some 400,000 distinct CDR3 sequences; 19% were seen once. The material sequenced was blood. These receptor sequences come from a woman under 30 with Graves' hyperthyroidism.

In the case of this clonotype: This clone may be a read error of a much larger clone one base away. The chain is built from TRBV20-1 and TRBJ2-5; the D is unclear. Germline CDR1 and CDR2: DFQATT and SNEGSKA (reference sequence). Trimming cost V 5 bases and J 4 bases, with 11 bases left between them. The CDR3 length is 12 residues. CDR3 protein: CSARISGETQYF. CDR3 sequence (DNA): TGCAGTGCTCGCATTAGTGGAGAGACCCAGTACTTC.

Many counts were recorded for this clonotype. The J gene is TRBJ1-5, the V gene TRBV6-1; 8 positions match TRBD1. The length of the CDR3 is 14 residues. With V trimmed by 6 bases and J by 5 bases, 6 bases remained unmatched. From germline, CDR1 is MNHNS and CDR2 SASEGT. The CDR3 DNA reads as TGTGCCAGCAGGCAAACAGGGGGGGATCAGCCCCAGCATTTT. Translating it yields CASRQTGGDQPQHF.

This clonotype was counted at least ten times. In DNA, the CDR3 is TGTGCCACCAGTGGTCTGAACACTGAAGCTTTCTTT. Protein product: CATSGLNTEAFF. This sequence joins TRBV24-1 and TRBJ1-1; D is unclear. This CDR3 is 12 amino acids long. The V end lost 5 bases, the J end lost 0 bases, and 3 bases lay between the germline ends. Germline V gene data show CDR1 as KGHDR and CDR2 as SFDVKD.

This clonotype was recorded at least ten times. V and J are TRBV24-1 and TRBJ1-3; D unclear. The CDR3 totals 14 residues. V lost 2 bases and J 4 bases, leaving 8 bases between the germline ends. CDR1 is KGHDR, CDR2 SFDVKD, per germline. The CDR3 nucleotides read TGTGCCACCAGTGATTCCGCCCCAGGAAACACCATATATTTT. Translating gives CATSDSAPGNTIYF.

Ten or more counts support this clonotype. The chain employs TRBV6-1 and TRBJ2-4; no reliable D call. There are 16 residues in the CDR3. Germline V gene sequence: CDR1 MNHNS, CDR2 SASEGT. The V end was cut by 5 bases, the J end by 0 bases, with 14 bases between. The CDR3 reads CASSRIDGIAKNIQYF. The CDR3 DNA follows: TGTGCCAGCAGTCGCATCGACGGAATAGCCAAAAACATTCAGTACTTC.

Ten or more counts support this clonotype. The gene calls are TRBV12-3 or TRBV12-4 and TRBJ1-1, with D possibly TRBD1 on 5 matching bases. The CDR3 loop spans 14 amino acids. With 5 bases removed from V and 3 bases from J, the gap between germline ends came to 13 bases. CDR3 in DNA: TGTGCCAGCAGTCCGACAGCTTGGGACACTGAAGCTTTCTTT. Its translation: CASSPTAWDTEAFF.

In its sample, this clonotype was seen many times. The V call is TRBV10-1, the J call TRBJ2-2; D is unresolved. The germline CDR1 and CDR2 sequences are WNHNN and SYGVQD (reference sequence). The V and J ends lost 5 bases and 7 bases respectively, with 11 bases between them. CDR3 length: 13 residues. The DNA of the CDR3 is TGCGCCAGCAGTCCCAGGCAGGTCGGGGAGCTGTTTTTT. It encodes CASSPRQVGELFF.

This clonotype was counted at least ten times. The CDR3 is CASSLNYQETQYF. CDR3 nucleotides: TGTGCCAGCAGCCTAAACTACCAAGAGACCCAGTACTTC. The J gene is TRBJ2-5, the V gene TRBV6-2 or TRBV6-3; D not certain. Germline CDR1 MNHEY, CDR2 SVGEGT. The CDR3 loop spans 13 amino acids. V was shortened by 6 bases and J by 0 bases, with 8 bases between the two germline ends.

This clonotype has ten or more counts. V is TRBV14 and J is TRBJ1-2; weak D call: TRBD1 (5 bases). The V gene's germline CDR1 is SGHDN and CDR2 FVKESK. The length of the CDR3 is 16 residues. V gave up 2 bases and J gave up 8 bases, with 21 bases separating them. The DNA for the CDR3 is TGTGCCAGCAGCCAAAGCGGGATAACGGGACTCAGAGGCTACACCTTC. This translates into CASSQSGITGLRGYTF.

The chain is built from TRBV6-5 and TRBJ2-7; D is perhaps TRBD2 (6 bases). The length of the CDR3 is 13 residues. Germline loops: CDR1 MNHEY, CDR2 SVGAGI. V was trimmed by 4 bases and J by 2 bases, leaving 9 bases between them. CDR3 residues: CASSFGEAYEQYF. CDR3 in DNA: TGTGCCAGCAGTTTCGGGGAGGCCTACGAGCAGTACTTC.

The chain carries TRBV6-2 or TRBV6-3 and TRBJ1-2, with 7 bases identical to TRBD1. The germline V gene encodes CDR1 MNHEY and CDR2 SVGEGT. The CDR3 contains 14 residues. The V segment lost 5 bases and the J segment 4 bases; nucleotides outside the gene matches: 7. The CDR3 nucleotides read TGTGCCAGCAGTCCACTCGGGACAGCCTATGGCTACACCTTC. Protein sequence: CASSPLGTAYGYTF.

In its sample, this clonotype was seen many times. This chain connects TRBV6-1 to TRBJ2-7; weak D call: TRBD1 (6 bases). Germline V gene sequence: CDR1 MNHNS, CDR2 SASEGT. CDR3 length equals 16 residues. Trimming removed 9 bases from V and 2 bases from J, with 23 bases in between. CDR3 sequence: CARAERGYGTAYEQYF. The CDR3 region has the DNA TGTGCCAGGGCAGAGAGGGGGTACGGGACGGCCTACGAGCAGTACTTC.

At least ten counts were recorded for this clonotype. V usage is TRBV2 and J usage is TRBJ1-2, with 8 bases fitting TRBD1. Per the germline V gene, CDR1 is SNHLY and CDR2 is FYNNEI. The junction had 5 bases not matched to a gene; V was cut back by 6 bases and J by 8 bases. This CDR3 is built from 12 residues. The CDR3 reads CASRQGAEGYTF. In DNA form, the CDR3 reads TGTGCCAGCAGGCAGGGGGCGGAGGGCTACACCTTC.

The chain uses TRBV9 and TRBJ2-2; maybe TRBD1 (7 bases). The length of the CDR3 is 16 residues. In germline, CDR1 is SGDLS, CDR2 YYNGEE. Trimming shortened V by 4 bases and J by 1 base, and 14 bases separated the two germline ends. CDR3 sequence (DNA): TGTGCCAGCAGCTCCTCAGGGGGGAAGAACACCGGGGAGCTGTTTTTT. The encoded protein is CASSSSGGKNTGELFF.

The chain has TRBV19 and TRBJ2-5; TRBD1 aligns across 12 bases. Germline CDR1 LNHDA, CDR2 SQIVND (reference sequence). The CDR3 runs 16 residues. V was clipped by 5 bases and J by 4 bases; unmatched bases: 8. The CDR3 spells CASSGRDRGRGETQYF. The CDR3 coding sequence is TGTGCCAGTAGTGGCCGGGACAGGGGGCGAGGAGAGACCCAGTACTTC. Supplemented by reference TRBV19 and TRBJ2-5, the full variable domain reads DGGITQSPKYLFRKEGQNVTLSCEQNLNHDAMYWYRQDPGQGLRLIYYSQIVNDFQKGDIAEGYSVSREKKESFPLTVTSAQKNPTAFYLCASSGRDRGRGETQYFGPGTRLLVL.

This clonotype was picked up many times. The chain carries TRBV12-3 or TRBV12-4 and TRBJ2-5, with 7 nucleotides matching TRBD2. This CDR3 is built from 13 residues. Trimming took 6 bases from V and 2 from J; bases not matched to a gene: 3. The CDR3 nucleotides read TGTGCCAGCAGCACGGGACTACAAGAGACCCAGTACTTC. Translation gives CASSTGLQETQYF.

This clonotype was seen many times. This sequence joins TRBV14 and TRBJ2-5; D may be TRBD2 (6 bases). Trimming left V 4 bases short and J 5 bases short, with 20 bases between. Germline V gene lookup returns CDR1 SGHDN and CDR2 FVKESK. The CDR3 runs 16 residues. The CDR3 bases are TGTGCCAGCAGCCGATTCCGGGACTCAGCACGGGAGACCCAGTACTTC. This sequence encodes CASSRFRDSARETQYF.

The table lists this clonotype with many counts. The V and J genes are TRBV4-1 and TRBJ2-5, with 10 positions matching TRBD2. The CDR3 is 16 amino acids. Germline V gives CDR1 MGHRA, CDR2 YSYEKL. V trimming: 1 base; J trimming: 5 bases; junction bases outside the gene matches: 7. Written as DNA, the CDR3 is TGCGCCAGCAGCCAAGCCCCTAGCGGGGGCCAGGAGACCCAGTACTTC. Protein: CASSQAPSGGQETQYF.

This clonotype has a count of ten or more. The genes are TRBV5-1 and TRBJ2-7; 7 bases align to TRBD1. J gave up 3 bases and V 4 bases, and 13 bases lay outside the gene matches. The germline gives CDR1 SGHRS, CDR2 YFSETQ. There are 16 residues in the CDR3. The CDR3 nucleotides are TGCGCCAGCAGCCCACGGACAGGCAAAGGGGTCTACGAGCAGTACTTC. Encoded protein: CASSPRTGKGVYEQYF.

This chain uses TRBV6-1 with TRBJ2-7; 10 bases align to TRBD2. Germline V gene lookup returns CDR1 MNHNS and CDR2 SASEGT. V lost 6 bases and J lost 6; bases outside the gene matches: 5. This CDR3 contains 13 residues. The CDR3 reads CASRSGRAFEQYF. CDR3 sequence (DNA): TGTGCCAGCAGGAGCGGGAGGGCCTTCGAGCAGTACTTC.